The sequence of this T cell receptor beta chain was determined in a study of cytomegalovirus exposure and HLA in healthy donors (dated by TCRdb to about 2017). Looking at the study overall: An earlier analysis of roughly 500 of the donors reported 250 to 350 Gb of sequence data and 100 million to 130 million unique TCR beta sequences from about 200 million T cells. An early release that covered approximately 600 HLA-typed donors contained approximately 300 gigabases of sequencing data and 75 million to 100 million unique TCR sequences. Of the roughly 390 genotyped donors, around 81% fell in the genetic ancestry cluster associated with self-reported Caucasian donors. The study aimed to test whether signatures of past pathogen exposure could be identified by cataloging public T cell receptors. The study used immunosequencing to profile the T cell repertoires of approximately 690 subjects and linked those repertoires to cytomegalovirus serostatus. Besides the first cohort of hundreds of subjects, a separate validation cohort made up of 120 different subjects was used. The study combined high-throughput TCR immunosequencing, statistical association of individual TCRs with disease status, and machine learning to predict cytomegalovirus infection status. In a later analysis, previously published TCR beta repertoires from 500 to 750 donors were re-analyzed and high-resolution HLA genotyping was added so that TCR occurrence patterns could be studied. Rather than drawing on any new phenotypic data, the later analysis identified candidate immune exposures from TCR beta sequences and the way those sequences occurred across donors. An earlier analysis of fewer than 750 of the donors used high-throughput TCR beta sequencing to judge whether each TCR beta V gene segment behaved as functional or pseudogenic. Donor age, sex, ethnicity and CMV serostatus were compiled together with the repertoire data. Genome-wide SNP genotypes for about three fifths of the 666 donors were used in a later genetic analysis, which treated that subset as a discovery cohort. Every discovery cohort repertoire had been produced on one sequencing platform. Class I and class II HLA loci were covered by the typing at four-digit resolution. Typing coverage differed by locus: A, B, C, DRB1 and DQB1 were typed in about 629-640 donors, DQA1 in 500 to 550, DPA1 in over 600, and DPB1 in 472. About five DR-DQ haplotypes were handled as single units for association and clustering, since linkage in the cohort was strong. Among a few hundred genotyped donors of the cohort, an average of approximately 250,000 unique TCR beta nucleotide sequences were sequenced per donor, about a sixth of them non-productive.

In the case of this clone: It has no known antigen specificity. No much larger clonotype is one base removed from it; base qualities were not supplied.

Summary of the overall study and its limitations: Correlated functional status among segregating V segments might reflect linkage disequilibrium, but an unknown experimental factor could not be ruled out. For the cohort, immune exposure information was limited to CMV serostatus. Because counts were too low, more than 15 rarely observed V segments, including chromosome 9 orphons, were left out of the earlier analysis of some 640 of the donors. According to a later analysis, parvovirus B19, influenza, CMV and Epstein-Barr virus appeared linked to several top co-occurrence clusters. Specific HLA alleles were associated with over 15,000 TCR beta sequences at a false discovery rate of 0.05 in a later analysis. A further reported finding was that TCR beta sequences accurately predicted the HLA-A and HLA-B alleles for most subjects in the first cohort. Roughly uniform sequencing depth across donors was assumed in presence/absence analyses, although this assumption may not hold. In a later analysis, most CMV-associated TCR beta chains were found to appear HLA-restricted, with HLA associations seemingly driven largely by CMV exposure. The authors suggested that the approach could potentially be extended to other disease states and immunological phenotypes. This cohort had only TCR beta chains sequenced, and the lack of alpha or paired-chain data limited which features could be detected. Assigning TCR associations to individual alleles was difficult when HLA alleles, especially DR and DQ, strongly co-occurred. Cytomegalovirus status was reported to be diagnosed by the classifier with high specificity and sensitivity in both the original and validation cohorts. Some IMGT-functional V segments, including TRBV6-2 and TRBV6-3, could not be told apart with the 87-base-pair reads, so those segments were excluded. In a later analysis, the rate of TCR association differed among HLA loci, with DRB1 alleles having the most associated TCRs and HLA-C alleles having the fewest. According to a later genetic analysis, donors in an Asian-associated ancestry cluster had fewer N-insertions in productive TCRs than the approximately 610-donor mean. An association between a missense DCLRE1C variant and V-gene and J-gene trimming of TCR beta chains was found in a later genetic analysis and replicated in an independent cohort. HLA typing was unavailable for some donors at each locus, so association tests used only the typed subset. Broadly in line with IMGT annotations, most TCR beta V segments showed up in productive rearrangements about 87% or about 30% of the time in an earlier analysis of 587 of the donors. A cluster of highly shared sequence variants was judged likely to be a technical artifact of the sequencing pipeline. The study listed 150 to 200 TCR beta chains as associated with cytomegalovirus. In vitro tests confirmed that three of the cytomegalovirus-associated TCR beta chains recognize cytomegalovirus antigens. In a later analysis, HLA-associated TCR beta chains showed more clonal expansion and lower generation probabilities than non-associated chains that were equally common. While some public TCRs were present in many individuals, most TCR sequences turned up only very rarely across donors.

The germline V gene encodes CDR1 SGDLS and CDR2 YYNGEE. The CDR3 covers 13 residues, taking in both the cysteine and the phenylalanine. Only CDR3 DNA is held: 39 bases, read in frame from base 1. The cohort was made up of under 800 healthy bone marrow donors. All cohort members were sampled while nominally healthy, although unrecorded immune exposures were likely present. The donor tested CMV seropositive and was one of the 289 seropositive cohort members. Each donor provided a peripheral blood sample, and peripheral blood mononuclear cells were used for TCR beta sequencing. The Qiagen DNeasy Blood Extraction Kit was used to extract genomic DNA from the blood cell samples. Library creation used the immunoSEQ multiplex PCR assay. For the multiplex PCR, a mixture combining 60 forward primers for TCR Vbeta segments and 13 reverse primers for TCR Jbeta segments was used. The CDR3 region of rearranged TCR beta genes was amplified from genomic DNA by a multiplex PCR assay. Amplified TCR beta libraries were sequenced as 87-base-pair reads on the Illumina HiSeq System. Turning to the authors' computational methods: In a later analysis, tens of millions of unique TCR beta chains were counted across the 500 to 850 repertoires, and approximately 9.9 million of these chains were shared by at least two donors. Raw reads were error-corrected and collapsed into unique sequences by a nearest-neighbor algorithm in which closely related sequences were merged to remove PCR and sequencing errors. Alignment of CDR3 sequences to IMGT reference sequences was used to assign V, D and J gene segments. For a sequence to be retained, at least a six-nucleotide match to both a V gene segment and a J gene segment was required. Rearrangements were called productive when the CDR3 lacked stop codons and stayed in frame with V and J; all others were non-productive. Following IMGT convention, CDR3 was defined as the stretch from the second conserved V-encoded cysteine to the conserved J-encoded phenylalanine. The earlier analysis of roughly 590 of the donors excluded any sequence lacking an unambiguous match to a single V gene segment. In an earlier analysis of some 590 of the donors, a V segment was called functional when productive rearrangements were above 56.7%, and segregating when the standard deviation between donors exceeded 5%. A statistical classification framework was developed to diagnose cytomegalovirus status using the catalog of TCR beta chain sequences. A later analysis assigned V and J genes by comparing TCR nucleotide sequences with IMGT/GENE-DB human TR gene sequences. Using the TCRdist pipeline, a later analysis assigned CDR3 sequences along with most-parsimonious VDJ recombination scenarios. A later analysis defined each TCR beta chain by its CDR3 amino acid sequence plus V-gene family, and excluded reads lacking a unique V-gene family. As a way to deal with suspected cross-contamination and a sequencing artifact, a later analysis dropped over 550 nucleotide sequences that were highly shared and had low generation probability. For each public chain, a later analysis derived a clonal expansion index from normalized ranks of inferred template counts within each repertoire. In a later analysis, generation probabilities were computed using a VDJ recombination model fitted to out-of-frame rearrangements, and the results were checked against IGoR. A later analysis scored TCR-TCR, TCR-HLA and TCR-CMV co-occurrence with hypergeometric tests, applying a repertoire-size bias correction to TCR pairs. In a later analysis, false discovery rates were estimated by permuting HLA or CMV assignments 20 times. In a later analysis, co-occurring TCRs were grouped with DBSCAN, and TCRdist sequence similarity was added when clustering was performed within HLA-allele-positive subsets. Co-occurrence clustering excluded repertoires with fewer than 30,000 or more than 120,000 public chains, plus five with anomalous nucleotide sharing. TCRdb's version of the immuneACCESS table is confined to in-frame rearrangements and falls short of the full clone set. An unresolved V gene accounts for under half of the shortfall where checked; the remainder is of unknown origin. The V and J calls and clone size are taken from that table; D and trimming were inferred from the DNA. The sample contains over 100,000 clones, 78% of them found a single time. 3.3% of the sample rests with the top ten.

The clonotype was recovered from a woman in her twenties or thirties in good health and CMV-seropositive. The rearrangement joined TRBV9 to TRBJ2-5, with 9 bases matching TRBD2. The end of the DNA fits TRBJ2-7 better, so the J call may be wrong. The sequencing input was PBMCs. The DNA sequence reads TGTGCCAGCAGCGGGACTAGCGAAAACGAGCAGTACTTC. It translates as CASSGTSENEQYF.